This TCR beta chain emerged from a study of cytomegalovirus exposure and HLA in healthy donors. Overall study: An early data release held 80 million or so unique TCRs from HLA-typed donors. Whole-study results and caveats: Common viral pathogens (according to a later analysis) appeared linked to several of the most significant clusters. Highly shared sequence variants in one cluster were likely a sequencing artifact. Roughly uniform sequencing depth across donors was assumed, possibly incorrectly.

On this clone itself: What it binds is not known.

Deletions cut 5 bases from V and 10 bases from J, with 23 bases between. Germline CDR1 and CDR2: LNHDA and SQIVND (reference sequence). The CDR3 loop spans 16 amino acids. The PCR contained 60 Vbeta and 13 Jbeta primers. The repertoire was sequenced with immunoSEQ multiplex PCR; TCRdb's copy has only in-frame clones and lacks some. The sample lists over 200,000 clones; roughly 70% were seen once. V gene TRBV19 combines with J gene TRBJ2-2; D is possibly TRBD1 (6 bases). The source material was PBMCs. The TCR sequence derives from a middle-aged man in good health and CMV-seropositive. The CDR3 DNA reads as TGTGCCAGTAGTCAAATCCGGGACACTGGGCGTTTGGAGCTGTTTTTT. It specifies CASSQIRDTGRLELFF.